A selection of T cell receptor beta chains follows, all from one sample in a study of identical twins. TCRdb processed the 5' RACE reads anew with MiXCR; each CDR3 protein has one entry. The sample includes roughly 470,000 distinct CDR3 sequences, approximately 14% of them seen just once. These same records also appear under a second study, on yellow fever vaccine responses in identical twins.

The sequenced sample consisted of CD4+ T cells sorted from blood. The receptors were gathered from a woman aged 18-29 years in good health. CDR3s include the opening cysteine and the closing phenylalanine or tryptophan. The D gene is left open where the match is weak. Part of the rows lack a size; the others show once, few, many or a class for expanded clones.

size: .; J: TRBJ2-4; D: .; V: TRBV21-1; CDR3: CASSNERPIRLGGNIQYF; DNA: TGTGCCAGCAGCAACGAAAGGCCCATCAGGCTCGGGGGAAACATTCAGTACTTC
size: many; J: TRBJ2-3; D: TRBD2; V: TRBV7-2; CDR3: CASSLIAGGPRYF; DNA: TGTGCCAGCAGCTTAATAGCGGGGGGGCCGAGGTATTTT
size: few; J: TRBJ1-2; D: .; V: TRBV20-1; CDR3: CSAHQGVGGYTF; DNA: TGCAGTGCTCACCAAGGGGTGGGTGGCTACACCTTC
size: many; J: TRBJ1-4; D: .; V: TRBV7-2; CDR3: CASSLRGREKLFF; DNA: TGTGCCAGCAGCTTACGGGGTCGGGAAAAACTGTTTTTT
size: .; J: TRBJ1-5; D: .; V: TRBV15; CDR3: CATSRDMRGDQPQHF; DNA: TGTGCCACCAGCAGAGATATGCGGGGAGATCAGCCCCAGCATTTT
size: few; J: TRBJ2-1; D: .; V: TRBV14; CDR3: CASSRRASFYNEQFF; DNA: TGTGCCAGCAGCCGTAGGGCTAGCTTTTACAATGAGCAGTTCTTC
size: many; J: TRBJ1-2; D: .; V: TRBV15; CDR3: CATSREGGNYGYTF; DNA: TGTGCCACCAGCAGGGAGGGGGGAAACTATGGCTACACCTTC
size: few; J: TRBJ2-1; D: TRBD2; V: TRBV7-9; CDR3: CASSLGRLAGGGEQFF; DNA: TGTGCCAGCAGCTTAGGGAGACTAGCGGGGGGCGGTGAGCAGTTCTTC
size: once; J: TRBJ1-1; D: TRBD1; V: TRBV18; CDR3: CASSPPSGGVNTEAFF; DNA: TGTGCCAGCTCACCACCTTCAGGGGGGGTGAACACTGAAGCTTTCTTT
size: .; J: TRBJ2-7; D: .; V: TRBV5-6; CDR3: CASSPRGLPWYF; DNA: TGTGCCAGCAGCCCGAGGGGCCTCCCTTGGTACTTC
size: few; J: TRBJ2-5; D: TRBD2; V: TRBV20-1; CDR3: CSALGAGGGEETQYF; DNA: TGCAGTGCTTTAGGCGCGGGAGGCGGTGAAGAGACCCAGTACTTC
size: .; J: TRBJ2-7; D: .; V: TRBV27; CDR3: CASSNSGYEQYF; DNA: TGTGCCAGCAGCAATAGCGGCTACGAGCAGTACTTC
size: .; J: TRBJ2-3; D: TRBD2; V: TRBV4-3; CDR3: CASSAGGPTDTQYF; DNA: TGCGCCAGTTCAGCGGGAGGGCCCACAGATACGCAGTATTTT
size: .; J: TRBJ2-5; D: .; V: TRBV7-8; CDR3: CASSPRSQGGGKTQYF; DNA: TGTGCCAGCAGCCCAAGATCCCAGGGGGGAGGAAAGACCCAGTACTTC
size: few; J: TRBJ1-5; D: TRBD1; V: TRBV12-3/TRBV12-4; CDR3: CASSLGQGFRTNQPQHF; DNA: TGTGCCAGCAGCCTAGGACAGGGATTCCGAACAAATCAGCCCCAGCATTTT
size: many; J: TRBJ2-7; D: .; V: TRBV10-3; CDR3: CAISDRGSTYF; DNA: TGTGCCATCAGTGATCGGGGCAGCACCTACTTC
size: .; J: TRBJ2-5; D: TRBD1; V: TRBV5-6; CDR3: CASSGGQAIQETQYF; DNA: TGTGCCAGCAGCGGGGGACAGGCCATCCAAGAGACCCAGTACTTC
size: many; J: TRBJ2-5; D: .; V: TRBV4-3; CDR3: CASSQDQGETQYF; DNA: TGCGCCAGCAGCCAAGATCAGGGGGAGACCCAGTACTTC
size: few; J: TRBJ1-1; D: .; V: TRBV9; CDR3: CASSVSLDTEAFF; DNA: TGTGCCAGCAGCGTAAGTCTGGACACTGAAGCTTTCTTT
size: many; J: TRBJ2-1; D: .; V: TRBV7-3; CDR3: CASSLSLYNEQFF; DNA: TGTGCCAGCAGCTTATCACTTTACAATGAGCAGTTCTTC
size: .; J: TRBJ2-2; D: TRBD1; V: TRBV29-1; CDR3: CSARAQGAAGELFF; DNA: TGCAGCGCCCGGGCGCAGGGGGCTGCCGGGGAGCTGTTTTTT
size: few; J: TRBJ2-3; D: .; V: TRBV5-2; CDR3: CASNYPGAGRVVTDTQYF; DNA: TGTGCCAGCAACTACCCGGGGGCAGGGCGTGTGGTAACAGATACGCAGTATTTT
size: few; J: TRBJ2-1; D: TRBD2; V: TRBV3-1; CDR3: CASSQALAGRNEQFF; DNA: TGTGCCAGCAGCCAAGCACTAGCGGGGCGGAATGAGCAGTTCTTC
size: few; J: TRBJ2-3; D: TRBD2; V: TRBV12-3/TRBV12-4; CDR3: CASSIGLAGARDTQYF; DNA: TGTGCCAGCAGTATCGGACTAGCGGGGGCCCGAGATACGCAGTATTTT
size: many; J: TRBJ2-7; D: .; V: TRBV29-1; CDR3: CSVGRSSYEQYF; DNA: TGCAGCGTTGGGCGAAGCTCCTACGAGCAGTACTTC
size: few; J: TRBJ2-7; D: .; V: TRBV7-9; CDR3: CASSLASGRAGEQYF; DNA: TGTGCCAGCAGCTTAGCGTCGGGCAGGGCAGGGGAGCAGTACTTC
size: .; J: TRBJ2-3; D: .; V: TRBV20-1; CDR3: CSARDPADTQYF; DNA: TGCAGTGCTAGGGACCCCGCGGATACGCAGTATTTT
size: .; J: TRBJ2-2; D: .; V: TRBV19; CDR3: CASMAAANTGELFF; DNA: TGTGCCAGTATGGCAGCGGCGAACACCGGGGAGCTGTTTTTT
size: .; J: TRBJ2-3; D: TRBD2; V: TRBV29-1; CDR3: CSVVGRGGRRGDTHYF; DNA: TGCAGCGTTGTTGGGCGGGGGGGCCGGAGGGGAGATACGCACTATTTT
size: .; J: TRBJ2-3; D: .; V: TRBV10-3; CDR3: CAISERESNTDTQYF; DNA: TGTGCCATCAGTGAGCGGGAGAGTAACACAGATACGCAGTATTTT
size: few; J: TRBJ2-5; D: .; V: TRBV10-1; CDR3: CASSESARRETQYF; DNA: TGCGCCAGCAGTGAGTCTGCCAGAAGGGAGACCCAGTACTTC
size: few; J: TRBJ2-7; D: TRBD2; V: TRBV24-1; CDR3: CATSDPKTSGRYEQYF; DNA: TGTGCCACCAGTGACCCAAAGACTAGCGGGAGGTACGAGCAGTACTTC
size: .; J: TRBJ2-7; D: .; V: TRBV7-6; CDR3: CASSISGLSYEQYF; DNA: TGTGCCAGCAGCATTAGCGGTCTCTCCTACGAGCAGTACTTC
size: .; J: TRBJ1-1; D: .; V: TRBV3-1; CDR3: CASSLAMNTEAFF; DNA: TGTGCCAGCAGCCTCGCAATGAACACTGAAGCTTTCTTT
size: .; J: TRBJ2-3; D: .; V: TRBV5-5; CDR3: CASSPGTSDTQYF; DNA: TGTGCCAGCAGCCCCGGGACTTCCGATACGCAGTATTTT
size: .; J: TRBJ2-1; D: TRBD1; V: TRBV12-3/TRBV12-4; CDR3: CASSLGGQLNEQFF; DNA: TGTGCCAGCAGTTTAGGGGGACAGCTTAATGAGCAGTTCTTC
size: .; J: TRBJ2-5; D: TRBD2; V: TRBV4-2; CDR3: CASSRDGGAETQYF; DNA: TGTGCCAGCAGCCGGGACGGGGGGGCAGAGACCCAGTACTTC
size: many; J: TRBJ1-1; D: .; V: TRBV7-8; CDR3: CASSRLGAEAFF; DNA: TGTGCCAGCAGCCGCCTTGGGGCTGAAGCTTTCTTT
size: .; J: TRBJ1-5; D: .; V: TRBV5-1; CDR3: CASSLELGNQPQHF; DNA: TGCGCCAGCAGCTTGGAGTTGGGCAATCAGCCCCAGCATTTT
size: few; J: TRBJ1-3; D: .; V: TRBV5-6; CDR3: CASSRDMGSGNTIYF; DNA: TGTGCCAGCAGCCGGGACATGGGCTCTGGAAACACCATATATTTT